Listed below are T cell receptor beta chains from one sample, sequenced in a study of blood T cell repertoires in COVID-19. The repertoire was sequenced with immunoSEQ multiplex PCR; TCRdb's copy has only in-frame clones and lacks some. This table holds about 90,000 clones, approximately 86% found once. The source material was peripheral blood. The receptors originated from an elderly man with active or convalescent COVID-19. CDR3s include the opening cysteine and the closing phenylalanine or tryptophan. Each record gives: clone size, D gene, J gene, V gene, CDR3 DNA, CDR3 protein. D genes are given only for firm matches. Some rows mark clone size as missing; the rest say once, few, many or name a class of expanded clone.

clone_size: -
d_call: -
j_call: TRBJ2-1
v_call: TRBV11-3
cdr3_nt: TGTGCCAGCAGCTTAGATCGGGGTCCTTACAATGAGCAGTTCTTC
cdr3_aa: CASSLDRGPYNEQFF

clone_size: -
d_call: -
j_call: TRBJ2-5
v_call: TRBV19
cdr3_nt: TGTGCCAGTAGTAACACACAAGAGACCCAGTACTTC
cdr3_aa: CASSNTQETQYF

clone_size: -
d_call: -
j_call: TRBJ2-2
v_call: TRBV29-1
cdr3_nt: TGCAGCGTCACGTACGGACTGGACACCGGGGAGCTGTTTTTT
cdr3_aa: CSVTYGLDTGELFF

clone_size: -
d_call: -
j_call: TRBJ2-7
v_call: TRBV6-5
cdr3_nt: TGTGCCAGCACCCTTTACAGGGCGGGAGACTACGAGCAGTACTTC
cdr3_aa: CASTLYRAGDYEQYF

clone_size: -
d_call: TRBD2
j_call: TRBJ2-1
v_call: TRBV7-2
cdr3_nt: TGTGCCAGCAGCTTAGACGGGACTAGCGTTAGCTCCTACAATGAGCAGTTCTTC
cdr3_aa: CASSLDGTSVSSYNEQFF

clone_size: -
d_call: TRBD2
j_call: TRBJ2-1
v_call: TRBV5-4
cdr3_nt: TGTGCCAGCAGCTTGCGAATAGCGGGAGGCGGATCCTACAATGAGCAGTTCTTC
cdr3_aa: CASSLRIAGGGSYNEQFF

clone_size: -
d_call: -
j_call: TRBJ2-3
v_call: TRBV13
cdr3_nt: TGTGCCAGCAATGAGCGGAGAACAGATACGCAGTATTTT
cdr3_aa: CASNERRTDTQYF

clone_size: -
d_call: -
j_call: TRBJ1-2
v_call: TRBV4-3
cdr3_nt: TGCGCCAGCAGCCAAGATTTTGGGGGGGCGGTTGGCTACACCTTC
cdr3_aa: CASSQDFGGAVGYTF

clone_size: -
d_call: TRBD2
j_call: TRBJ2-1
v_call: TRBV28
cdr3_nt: TGTGCCAGCAGTCGGACACTCGTTAAAGCGGGAGGGTTGTTAAGGGGTGATGAGCAGTTCTTC
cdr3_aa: CASSRTLVKAGGLLRGDEQFF

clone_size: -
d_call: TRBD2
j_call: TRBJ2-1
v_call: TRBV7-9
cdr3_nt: TGTGCCAGCCATACTAGCGGGGTGGGCAATGAGCAGTTCTTC
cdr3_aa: CASHTSGVGNEQFF

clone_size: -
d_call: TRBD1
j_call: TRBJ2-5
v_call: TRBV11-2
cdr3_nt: TGTGCCAGCAGCTTGAACAGGGGGGAGACCCAGTACTTC
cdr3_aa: CASSLNRGETQYF

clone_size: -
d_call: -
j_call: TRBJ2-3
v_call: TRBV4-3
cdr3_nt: TGCGCCAGCAGCCGGGAAGGGGCTGACGGCACAGATACGCAGTATTTT
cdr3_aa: CASSREGADGTDTQYF

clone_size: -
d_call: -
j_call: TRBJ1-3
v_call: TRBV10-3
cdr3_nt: TGTGCCATCACCAACGGGGGATTCGTAAACACCATATATTTT
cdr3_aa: CAITNGGFVNTIYF

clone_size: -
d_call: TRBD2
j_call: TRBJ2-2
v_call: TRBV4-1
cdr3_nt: TGCGCCAGCAGCCGCCTAGCGGTCTTCGTCGGGGAGCTGTTTTTT
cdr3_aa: CASSRLAVFVGELFF

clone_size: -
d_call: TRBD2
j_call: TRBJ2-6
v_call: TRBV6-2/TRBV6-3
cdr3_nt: TGTGCCAGCAGTTACCTCCCAGCGGGAGGTACCCACTCTGGGGCCAACGTCCTGACTTTC
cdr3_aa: CASSYLPAGGTHSGANVLTF

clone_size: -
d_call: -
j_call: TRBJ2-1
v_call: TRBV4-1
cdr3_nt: TGCGCCAGCAGCCAGGGCTTGGGTCCGTACAATGAGCAGTTCTTC
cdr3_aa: CASSQGLGPYNEQFF

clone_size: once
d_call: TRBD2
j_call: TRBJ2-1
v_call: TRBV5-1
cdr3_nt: TGCGCCAGCAGCTCCGGTAGTAGCGGGGGTAATGAGCAGTTCTTC
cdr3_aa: CASSSGSSGGNEQFF

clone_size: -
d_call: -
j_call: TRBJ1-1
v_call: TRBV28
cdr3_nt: TGTGCCAGCAGGGTACGGACAGCAGGGAACACTGAAGCTTTCTTT
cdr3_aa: CASRVRTAGNTEAFF

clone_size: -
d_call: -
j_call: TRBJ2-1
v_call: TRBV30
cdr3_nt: TGTGCCTGGAGACATCTGTCCCATCCGTTTGGCAATGAGCAGTTCTTC
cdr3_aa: CAWRHLSHPFGNEQFF

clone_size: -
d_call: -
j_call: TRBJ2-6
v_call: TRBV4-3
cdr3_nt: TGCGCCAGCAGCCAAGGAGGTCCGGCGGCCTCTGGGGCCAACGTCCTGACTTTC
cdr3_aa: CASSQGGPAASGANVLTF

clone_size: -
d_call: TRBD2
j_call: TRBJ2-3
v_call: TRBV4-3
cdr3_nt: TGCGCCAGCAGCCAAGAAGGCCGGCGGGGGGATACGCAGTATTTT
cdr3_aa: CASSQEGRRGDTQYF

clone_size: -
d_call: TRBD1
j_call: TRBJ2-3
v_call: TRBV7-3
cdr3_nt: TGTGCCAGCAGCTTAAACCCCGGACAGGCGAGCACAGATACGCAGTATTTT
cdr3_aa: CASSLNPGQASTDTQYF

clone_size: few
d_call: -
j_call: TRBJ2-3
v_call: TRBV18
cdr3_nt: TGTGCCAGCTCACGGAACCAGGGTACGCAGTATTTT
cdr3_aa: CASSRNQGTQYF

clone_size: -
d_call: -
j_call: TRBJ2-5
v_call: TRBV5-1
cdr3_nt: TGCGCCAGCAGCTTGGTCGGACAGTTCCAAGAGACCCAGTACTTC
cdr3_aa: CASSLVGQFQETQYF

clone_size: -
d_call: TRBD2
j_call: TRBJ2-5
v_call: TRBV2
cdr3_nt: TGTGCCAGCAGTGAACTGACTAGCGGGAGGGTTGGGAAGACCCAGTACTTC
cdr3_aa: CASSELTSGRVGKTQYF

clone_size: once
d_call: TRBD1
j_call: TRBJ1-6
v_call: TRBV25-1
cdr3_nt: TGTGCCAGCAGTGAGAGTGACAGGGGGCGTCGGAATTCACCCCTCCACTTT
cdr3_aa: CASSESDRGRRNSPLHF

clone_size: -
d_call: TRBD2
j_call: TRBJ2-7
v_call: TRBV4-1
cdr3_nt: TGCGCCAGCAGCCAAGGACTAGCGGGAGTTTGGGAGCAGTACTTC
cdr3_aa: CASSQGLAGVWEQYF

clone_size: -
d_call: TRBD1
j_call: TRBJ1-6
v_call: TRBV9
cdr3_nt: TGTGCCAGCAGCCCTGGACAGGGCAGCAATTCACCCCTCCACTTT
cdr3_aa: CASSPGQGSNSPLHF

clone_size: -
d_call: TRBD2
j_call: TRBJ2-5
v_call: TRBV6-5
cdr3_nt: TGTGCCAGCAGTCCGGGACTAGCGAGCTCGGGGACCCAGTACTTC
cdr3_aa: CASSPGLASSGTQYF

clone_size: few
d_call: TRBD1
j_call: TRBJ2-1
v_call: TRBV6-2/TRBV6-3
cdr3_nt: TGTGCCAGCAGTTGGGGACAGGGACACTACAATGAGCAGTTCTTC
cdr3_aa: CASSWGQGHYNEQFF

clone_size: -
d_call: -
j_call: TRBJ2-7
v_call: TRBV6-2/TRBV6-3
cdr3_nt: TGTGCCAGCAGCTCAGGACAGAGCTCCTACGAGCAGTACTTC
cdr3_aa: CASSSGQSSYEQYF

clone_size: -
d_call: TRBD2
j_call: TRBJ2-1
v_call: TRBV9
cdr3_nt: TGTGCCAGCAGCCTTAGAGCGGGAGCGACCTACAATGAGCAGTTCTTC
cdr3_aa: CASSLRAGATYNEQFF

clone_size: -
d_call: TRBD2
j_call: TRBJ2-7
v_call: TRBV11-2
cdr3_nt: TGTGCCAGCAGCTCGATAAGAGGGGATAGCGGGAAGCAGTACTTC
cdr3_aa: CASSSIRGDSGKQYF

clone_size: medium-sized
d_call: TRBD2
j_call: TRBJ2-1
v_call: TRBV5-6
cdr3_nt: TGTGCCAGCAGCGTGGGGACTAGCTTTAGCTCCTACAATGAGCAGTTCTTC
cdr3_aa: CASSVGTSFSSYNEQFF

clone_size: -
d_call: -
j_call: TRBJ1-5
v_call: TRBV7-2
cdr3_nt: TGTGCCAGCAGCTATGACTTTGGGGGGTATCAGCCCCAGCATTTT
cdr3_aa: CASSYDFGGYQPQHF

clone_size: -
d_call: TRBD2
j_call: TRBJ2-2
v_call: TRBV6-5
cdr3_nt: TGTGCCAGCAGTTTACTAGCGGGAGTGGGCACCGGGGAGCTGTTTTTT
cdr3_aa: CASSLLAGVGTGELFF

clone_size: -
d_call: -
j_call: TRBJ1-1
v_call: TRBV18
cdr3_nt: TGTGCCAGCTCCCCCGGGAGGGCCAACACTGAAGCTTTCTTT
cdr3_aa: CASSPGRANTEAFF

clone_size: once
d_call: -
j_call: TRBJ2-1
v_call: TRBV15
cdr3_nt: TGTGCCACCAGCAACCTAAGGGACTCCCTCCATGAGCAGTTCTTC
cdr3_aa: CATSNLRDSLHEQFF

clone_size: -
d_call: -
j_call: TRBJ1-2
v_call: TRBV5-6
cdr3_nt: TGTGCCAGCAGCCCGGACAGAGTTAACTATGGCTACACCTTC
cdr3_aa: CASSPDRVNYGYTF

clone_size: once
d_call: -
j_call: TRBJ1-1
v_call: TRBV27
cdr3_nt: TGTGCCAGCAGTCCCGGGGGGCCGTACACTGAAGCTTTCTTT
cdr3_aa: CASSPGGPYTEAFF

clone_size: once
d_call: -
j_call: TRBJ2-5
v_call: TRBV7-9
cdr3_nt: TGTGCCAGCTCCCTTGGTAGCAGCCAAGAGACCCAGTACTTC
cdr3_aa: CASSLGSSQETQYF

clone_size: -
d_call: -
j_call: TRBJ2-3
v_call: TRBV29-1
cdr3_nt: TGCAGCGTTGGAATGGGGGGTAGCACAGATACGCAGTATTTT
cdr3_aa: CSVGMGGSTDTQYF